This TCR beta chain was recovered during a study of blood T cell repertoires in COVID-19. As for the study in general: COVID-19 samples, acute and convalescent, were from the United States, Italy and Spain.

Clones were read by immunoSEQ multiplex PCR, and TCRdb kept only the in-frame ones, dropping some. The sample includes some 300,000 clones, around 89% of them seen just once. Germline CDR1 reads SGHRS; CDR2 reads YFSETQ. The CDR3 is 17 residues long. Unmatched junction bases numbered 7, after V lost 4 bases and J lost 1 base. Recruitment covered fewer than 25 US areas and drew participants whose ages spanned 18 to 89 years. Recovered status applied to Cohort 3 donors who had two consecutive negative PCRs. It also applied to those with clearance or with symptom resolution. Material for sequencing was PBMCs or T cells enriched from blood (not recorded which). This receptor was taken from a woman aged 40 to 50 who had recovered from COVID-19. The J gene is TRBJ2-1, the V gene TRBV5-1; 11 positions agree with TRBD2. Here the CDR3 DNA reads TGCGCCAGCAGCGTACCAATAGCGGGAGGGTCCTACAATGAGCAGTTCTTC. This codes for CASSVPIAGGSYNEQFF.